This TCR beta chain was sequenced in a study of cytomegalovirus exposure and HLA in healthy donors. Every donor was a healthy person donating bone marrow. Findings and limits, study-wide: In vitro work confirmed that three CMV-associated chains recognize CMV antigens.

About this clone itself: What it binds is not known.

PCR was performed using 60 Vbeta and 13 Jbeta primers. Method: immunoSEQ multiplex PCR; TCRdb's copy keeps in-frame clones and lacks some. This table holds about 230,000 clones, around nine tenths found once. Sequences were obtained from PBMCs. The origin of this receptor is a young woman in good health and CMV-seronegative.

The CDR3 here is CASSFATGTNTEAFF. CDR3 nucleotide sequence: TGTGCCAGCAGCTTCGCTACAGGGACGAACACTGAAGCTTTCTTT. The chain is built from TRBV11-2 and TRBJ1-1; D is perhaps TRBD1 (6 bases). Germline V gene sequence: CDR1 SGHAT, CDR2 FQNNGV. This CDR3 spans 15 amino acids. V was pared by 3 bases and J by 1 base, with 12 bases between.